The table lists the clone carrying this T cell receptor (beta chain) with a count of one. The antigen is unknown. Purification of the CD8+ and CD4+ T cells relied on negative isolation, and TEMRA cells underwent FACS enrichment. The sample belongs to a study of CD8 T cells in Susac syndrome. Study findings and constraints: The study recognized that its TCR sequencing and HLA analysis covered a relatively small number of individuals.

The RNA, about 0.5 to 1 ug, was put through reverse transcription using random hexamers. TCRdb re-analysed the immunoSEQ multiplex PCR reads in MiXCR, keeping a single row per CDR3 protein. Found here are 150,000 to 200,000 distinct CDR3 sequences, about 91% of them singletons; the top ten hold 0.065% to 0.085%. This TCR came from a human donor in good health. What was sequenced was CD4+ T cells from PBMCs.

The DNA of the CDR3 is TGTGCCAGCAGTGACGAGGGGTACACTGAAGCTTTCTTT. Protein product: CASSDEGYTEAFF. The V and J genes are TRBV2 and TRBJ1-1, with D possibly matching TRBD1 (5 bases). This CDR3 is built from 13 residues. Germline V gene lookup returns CDR1 SNHLY and CDR2 FYNNEI. With 3 bases removed from V and 3 bases from J, the gap between germline ends came to 8 bases.